This is a list of T cell receptor beta chains from one sample in a study of control samples from healthy donors and cancer patients. Repertoires were generated with immunoSEQ multiplex PCR, while TCRdb's copy carries only in-frame clones and drops some. The sample lists some 79,000 clones, around nine tenths occurring once. Source material: blood. Receptors were obtained from a man in his forties or fifties in good health. CDR3s include the opening cysteine and the closing phenylalanine or tryptophan. The order of the fields is J gene, clone size, D gene, V gene, CDR3 DNA, CDR3 protein. D genes are given only for firm matches. Part of the rows lack a size; the others show once, few, many or a class for expanded clones.

TRBJ2-3	.	TRBD2	TRBV10-3	TGTGCCATCAGTGGGTACCTAGCGGGGGGGAAAACAGATACGCAGTATTTT	CAISGYLAGGKTDTQYF
TRBJ1-6	.	.	TRBV7-2	TGTGCCAGCAGCTCGCCCCCCGCACCCCTCCACTTT	CASSSPPAPLHF
TRBJ1-2	.	TRBD1	TRBV25-1	TGTGCCAGCAGTTGGACAGGGGACCATGGCTACACCTTC	CASSWTGDHGYTF
TRBJ1-3	few	.	TRBV2	TGTGCCAGCAGTGAGGGGGGGAGAGGAAACACCATATATTTT	CASSEGGRGNTIYF
TRBJ2-2	.	TRBD1	TRBV7-2	TGTGCCAGCAGCCGGGACAGTGGGCACACCGGGGAGCTGTTTTTT	CASSRDSGHTGELFF
TRBJ1-1	.	.	TRBV6-5	TGTGCCAGCAAACTCGGGGGCACTGAAGCTTTCTTT	CASKLGGTEAFF
TRBJ2-2	.	.	TRBV12-3/TRBV12-4	TGTGCCAGCAGTTTAGGGATTGGGGAAGAACTGTTTTTT	CASSLGIGEELFF
TRBJ2-7	.	TRBD1	TRBV4-3	TGCGCCAGCAGCCAAGATTATGCAGGGGGCGCGGACGAGCAGTACTTC	CASSQDYAGGADEQYF
TRBJ2-7	.	.	TRBV27	TGTGCCAGCAGAGGGGGGCACTCCTACGAGCAGTACTTC	CASRGGHSYEQYF
TRBJ1-4	.	TRBD1	TRBV7-9	TGTGCCAGCAGCTTAGGGGACAGGGGGATTGAAAAACTGTTTTTT	CASSLGDRGIEKLFF
TRBJ2-6	.	.	TRBV19	TGTGCCAGTAGTATAGCTAACAAAGCTGTAACATTGTGGGGATTAGGGAGTGGGGCCAACGTCCTGACTTTC	CASSIANKAVTLWGLGSGANVLTF
TRBJ2-3	.	TRBD2	TRBV7-9	TGTGCCAGCAGCTCTAGCGGGGGGGCCTCAGATACGCAGTATTTT	CASSSSGGASDTQYF
TRBJ2-1	.	TRBD1	TRBV6-5	TGTGCCAGCACCCGCGGGACAGGCTACAATGAGCAGTTCTTC	CASTRGTGYNEQFF
TRBJ2-7	.	TRBD1	TRBV11-3	TGTGCCAGCAGCTTAGGACAGGGCCCCTACGAGCAGTACTTC	CASSLGQGPYEQYF
TRBJ2-3	.	.	TRBV3-1/TRBV3-2	TGTGCCAGCAGCCAAGTGGGGCGGCCTTCCACAGATACGCAGTATTTT	CASSQVGRPSTDTQYF
TRBJ2-7	once	TRBD1	TRBV5-1	TGCGCCAGCAGCTTCTCCGGACAGGGGGCCTACGAGCAGTACTTC	CASSFSGQGAYEQYF
TRBJ2-3	.	.	TRBV13	TGTGCCAGCAGCTTAGGGCGGGGGCTGGGCACAGATACGCAGTATTTT	CASSLGRGLGTDTQYF
TRBJ2-7	few	.	TRBV9	TGTGCCAGCAGCAACCTAGGGGGGGACAAGATCTACGAGCAGTACTTC	CASSNLGGDKIYEQYF
TRBJ1-6	.	.	TRBV27	TGTGCCAGCAGTTCGCCGCCCTCTTCACCCCTCCACTTT	CASSSPPSSPLHF
TRBJ1-1	.	TRBD1	TRBV12-5	TGTGCTAGTGAACAGGGGTTGGTCACTGAAGCTTTCTTT	CASEQGLVTEAFF
TRBJ2-7	.	TRBD1	TRBV6-5	TGTGCCAGCAGTCCGGACAGGGCGTCCTACGAGCAGTACTTC	CASSPDRASYEQYF
TRBJ1-1	.	.	TRBV7-3	TGTGCCAGCAGCTTAATGAGGGACACTGAAGCTTTCTTT	CASSLMRDTEAFF